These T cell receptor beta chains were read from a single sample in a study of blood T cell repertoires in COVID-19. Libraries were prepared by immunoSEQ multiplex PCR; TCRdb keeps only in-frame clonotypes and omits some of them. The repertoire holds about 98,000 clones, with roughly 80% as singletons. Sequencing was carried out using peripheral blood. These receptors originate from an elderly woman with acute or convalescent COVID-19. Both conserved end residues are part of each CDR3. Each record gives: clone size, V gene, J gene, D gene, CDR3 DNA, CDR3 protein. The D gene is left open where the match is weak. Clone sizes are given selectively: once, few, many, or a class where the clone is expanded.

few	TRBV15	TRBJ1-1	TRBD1	TGTGCCACCAGCAGAGGTACAGGGGAGAGGACTGAAGCTTTCTTT	CATSRGTGERTEAFF
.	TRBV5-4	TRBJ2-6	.	TGTGCCAGCAGCCTGCCCGGGGGCTCTGGGGCCAACGTCCTGACTTTC	CASSLPGGSGANVLTF
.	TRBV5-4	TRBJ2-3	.	TGTGCCAGCAGCTTCGCAGATACGCAGTATTTT	CASSFADTQYF
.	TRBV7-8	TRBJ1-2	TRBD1	TGTGCCAGCAGCAAGACAGGGGCGGGGGGCTACACCTTC	CASSKTGAGGYTF
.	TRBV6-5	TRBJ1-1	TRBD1	TGTGCCGCCGACAGGGACACTGAAGCTTTCTTT	CAADRDTEAFF
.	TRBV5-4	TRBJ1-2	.	TGTGCCAGCAGCTTCTCAGGGGCTGGCTACACCTTC	CASSFSGAGYTF
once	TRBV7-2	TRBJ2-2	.	TGTGCCAGCAGTCATATCGCCGGGGGACTGAACACCGGGGAGCTGTTTTTT	CASSHIAGGLNTGELFF
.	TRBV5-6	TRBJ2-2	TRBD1	TGTGCCAGCAGCTCCCGGACAGGGGAGAGCACCGGGGAGCTGTTTTTT	CASSSRTGESTGELFF
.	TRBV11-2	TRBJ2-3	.	TGTGCCAGCAGCCCACGGTTGAGGGATACGCAGTATTTT	CASSPRLRDTQYF
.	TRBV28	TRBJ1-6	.	TGTGCCAGCAGTCCTGTGAGCTCCTATAATTCACCCCTCCACTTT	CASSPVSSYNSPLHF
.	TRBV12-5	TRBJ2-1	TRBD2	TGTGCTAGTGGTTTGGACGGGGGGGGTGAGCAGTTCTTC	CASGLDGGGEQFF
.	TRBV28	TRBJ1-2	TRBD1	TGTGCCAGCAGTTTACAGGGGGCACCCCTGGGGTATGGCTACACCTTC	CASSLQGAPLGYGYTF
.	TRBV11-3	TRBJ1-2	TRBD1	TGTGCCAGCAGCCGCCGGGACAGAGAGGGCTACACCTTC	CASSRRDREGYTF
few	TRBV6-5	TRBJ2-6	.	TGTGCCAGCAGTTACCAGGAGGCTGGGGCCAACGTCCTGACTTTC	CASSYQEAGANVLTF
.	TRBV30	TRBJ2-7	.	TGTGCCTGGAGTCCCCTAGGGGGCGAGCAGTACTTC	CAWSPLGGEQYF
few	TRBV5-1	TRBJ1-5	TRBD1	TGCGCCAGCGGATTTCAGGGGGAAGGTCAGCCCCAGCATTTT	CASGFQGEGQPQHF
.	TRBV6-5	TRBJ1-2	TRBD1	TGTGCCAGCAGTTCCGGACAGGGCCCGTACTATGGCTACACCTTC	CASSSGQGPYYGYTF
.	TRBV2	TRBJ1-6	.	TGTGCCAGCAGAGCGTGGGACACCCTCCACTTT	CASRAWDTLHF
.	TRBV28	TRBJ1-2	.	TGTGCCAGCAGTTTCTTTGACCGTTCCGAGGACTATGGCTACACCTTC	CASSFFDRSEDYGYTF
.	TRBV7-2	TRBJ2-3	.	TGTGCCAGCAGCTTCTCTGGGCGAGCAGGGGATACGCAGTATTTT	CASSFSGRAGDTQYF
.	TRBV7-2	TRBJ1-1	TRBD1	TGTGCCAGCATCACCATACGGCCAGGGGGAGCTTTCTTT	CASITIRPGGAFF
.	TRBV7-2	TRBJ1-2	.	TGTGCCAGCAGCTTAGAACCGACAGGATATGGCTACACCTTC	CASSLEPTGYGYTF
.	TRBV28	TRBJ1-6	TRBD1	TGTGCCAGCAGTTCAGGAGGGACAGGGACAGCTTCACCCCTCCACTTT	CASSSGGTGTASPLHF
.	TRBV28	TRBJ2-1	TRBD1	TGTGCCAGCAGGAGACAGGGGGTGAATGAGCAGTTCTTC	CASRRQGVNEQFF
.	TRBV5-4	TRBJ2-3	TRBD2	TGTGCCAGCAGGACCGGGGGGGCGCACGCAGATACGCAGTATTTT	CASRTGGAHADTQYF
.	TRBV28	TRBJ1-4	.	TGTGCCAGCAGGCAGGAATTAGGTGAAAAACTGTTTTTT	CASRQELGEKLFF
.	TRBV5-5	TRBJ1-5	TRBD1	TGTGCCAGCAGCTTGACAGGGGAGAAAGGGCCCCAGCATTTT	CASSLTGEKGPQHF
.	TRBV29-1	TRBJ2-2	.	TGCAGCGCGGGACAGAACACCGGGGAGCTGTTTTTT	CSAGQNTGELFF
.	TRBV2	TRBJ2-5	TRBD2	TGTGCCAGCAGTGAGAGGACTAGCGGGGGGACCCAGTACTTC	CASSERTSGGTQYF
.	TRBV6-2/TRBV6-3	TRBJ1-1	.	TGTGCCAGCAGTTACGGAGGAGTGATCACTGAAGCTTTCTTT	CASSYGGVITEAFF
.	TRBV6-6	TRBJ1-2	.	TGTGCCAGCAGTCTACGTATGGGTGGGCAGGGGTCATATGGCTACACCTTC	CASSLRMGGQGSYGYTF
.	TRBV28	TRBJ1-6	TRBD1	TGTGCCAGCAGACAGACAGGGGCCTCCTATAATTCACCCCTCCACTTT	CASRQTGASYNSPLHF
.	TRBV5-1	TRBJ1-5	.	TGCGCCAGCAGCCCGGGCGGTGGGGACATTAGCAATCAGCCCCAGCATTTT	CASSPGGGDISNQPQHF
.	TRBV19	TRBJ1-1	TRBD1	TGTGCCAGTAGTACTGGTGGCAGGGGGCGAGAGTTGTACACTGAAGCTTTCTTT	CASSTGGRGRELYTEAFF
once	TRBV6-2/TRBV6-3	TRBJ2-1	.	TGTGCCAGCAGCCCCGACTATTTAGATGATAATGAGCAGTTCTTC	CASSPDYLDDNEQFF
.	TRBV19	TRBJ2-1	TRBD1	TGTGCCACCGCAAGGGGGACAGGGATGGTGAATGAGCAGTTCTTC	CATARGTGMVNEQFF
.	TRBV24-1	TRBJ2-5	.	TGTGCCACCAGTGATGCGCGGGCAGGGGAAGAGACCCAGTACTTC	CATSDARAGEETQYF
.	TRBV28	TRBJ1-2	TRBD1	TGTGCCAGCAGTTTACCTCGAAGACAGGGTAACTATGGCTACACCTTC	CASSLPRRQGNYGYTF
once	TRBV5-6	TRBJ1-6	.	TGTGCCAGCAGCTTTCTCGGGCAGGGAAATTCACCCCTCCACTTT	CASSFLGQGNSPLHF
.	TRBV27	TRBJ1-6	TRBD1	TGTGCCAGCAGTTTATCTGGACAGGCGCTTAATTCACCCCTCCACTTT	CASSLSGQALNSPLHF
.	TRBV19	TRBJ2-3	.	TGTGCCAGTAGTATGGCCCCCCTGAGCACAGATACGCAGTATTTT	CASSMAPLSTDTQYF
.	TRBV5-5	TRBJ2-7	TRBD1	TGTGCCAGCAGCTTCGGCCCTGGGACAGGGTCCTACGAGCAGTACTTC	CASSFGPGTGSYEQYF
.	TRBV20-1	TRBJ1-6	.	TGCAGTGCTAGTCCAGGGGAATATAATTCACCCCTCCACTTT	CSASPGEYNSPLHF
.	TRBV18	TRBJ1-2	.	TGTGCCAGCTCACAGGGGGTTTTCTATGGCTACACCTTC	CASSQGVFYGYTF
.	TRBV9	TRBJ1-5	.	TGTGCCAGCAGCGTAGACCAGTACAATCAGCCCCAGCATTTT	CASSVDQYNQPQHF
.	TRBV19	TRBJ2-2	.	TGTGCCAGTAGTATAGGGTCTATAAACACCGGGGAGCTGTTTTTT	CASSIGSINTGELFF
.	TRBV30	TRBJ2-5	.	TGTGCCTGGAACGGGCAGGGGGAGACCCAGTACTTC	CAWNGQGETQYF
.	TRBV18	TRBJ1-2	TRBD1	TGTGCCAGCTCACCCCAGGGACAGGGGAACTATGGCTACACCTTC	CASSPQGQGNYGYTF
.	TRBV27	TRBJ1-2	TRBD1	TGTGCCAGCAGTTTAAGACAGGGGTATGGCTACACCTTC	CASSLRQGYGYTF
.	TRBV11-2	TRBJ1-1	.	TGTGCCAGCAGCTTAGTTTTAGGTAACAGAGGGACTGAAGCTTTCTTT	CASSLVLGNRGTEAFF
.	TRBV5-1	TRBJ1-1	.	TGCGCCAGCAGCTTGGGGCCCCGGGGTGGTGCTTTCTTT	CASSLGPRGGAFF
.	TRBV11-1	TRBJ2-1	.	TGTGCCAGCAGCGAAACGTCGGAGCTGAATGAGCAGTTCTTC	CASSETSELNEQFF